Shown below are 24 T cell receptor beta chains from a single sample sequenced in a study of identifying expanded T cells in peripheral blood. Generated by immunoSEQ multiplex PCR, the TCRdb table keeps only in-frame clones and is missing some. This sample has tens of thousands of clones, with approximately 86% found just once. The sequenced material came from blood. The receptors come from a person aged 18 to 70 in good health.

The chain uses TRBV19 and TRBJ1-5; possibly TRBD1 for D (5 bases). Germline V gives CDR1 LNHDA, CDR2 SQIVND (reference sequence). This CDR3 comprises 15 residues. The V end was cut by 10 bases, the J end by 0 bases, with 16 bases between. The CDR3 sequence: CATNSGETSNQPQHF. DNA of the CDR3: TGTGCCACTAACTCGGGGGAAACTAGCAATCAGCCCCAGCATTTT.

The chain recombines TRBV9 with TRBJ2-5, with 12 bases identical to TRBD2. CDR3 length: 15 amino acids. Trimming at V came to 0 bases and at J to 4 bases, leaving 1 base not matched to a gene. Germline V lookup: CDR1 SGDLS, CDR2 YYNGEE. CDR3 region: CASSVGGLAGETQYF. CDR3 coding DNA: TGTGCCAGCAGCGTAGGGGGACTAGCGGGAGAGACCCAGTACTTC. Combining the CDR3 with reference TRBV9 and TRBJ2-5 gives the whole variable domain DSGVTQTPKHLITATGQRVTLRCSPRSGDLSVYWYQQSLDQGLQFLIQYYNGEERAKGNILERFSAQQFPDLHSELNLSSLELGDSALYFCASSVGGLAGETQYFGPGTRLLVL.

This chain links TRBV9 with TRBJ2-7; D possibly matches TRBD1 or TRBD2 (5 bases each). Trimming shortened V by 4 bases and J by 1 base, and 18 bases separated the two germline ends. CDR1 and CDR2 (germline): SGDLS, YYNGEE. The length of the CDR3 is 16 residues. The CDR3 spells CASSSFGTEHSYEQYF. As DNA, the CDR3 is TGTGCCAGCAGCTCATTTGGGACGGAGCATTCCTACGAGCAGTACTTC.

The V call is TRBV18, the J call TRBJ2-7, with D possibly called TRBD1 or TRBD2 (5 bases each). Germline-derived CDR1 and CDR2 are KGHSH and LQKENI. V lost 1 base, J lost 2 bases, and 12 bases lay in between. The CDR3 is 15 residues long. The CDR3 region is CASSPLAGTTYEQYF. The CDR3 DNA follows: TGTGCCAGCTCACCACTGGCCGGGACGACCTACGAGCAGTACTTC. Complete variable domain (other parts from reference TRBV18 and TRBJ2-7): NAGVMQNPRHLVRRRGQEARLRCSPMKGHSHVYWYRQLPEEGLKFMVYLQKENIIDESGMPKERFSAEFPKEGPSILRIQQVVRGDSAAYFCASSPLAGTTYEQYFGPGTRLTVT.

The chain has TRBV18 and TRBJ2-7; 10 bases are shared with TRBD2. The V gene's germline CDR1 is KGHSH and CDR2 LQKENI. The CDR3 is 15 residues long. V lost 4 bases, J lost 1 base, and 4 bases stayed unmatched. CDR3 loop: CASSQGTSVSYEQYF. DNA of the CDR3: TGTGCCAGCTCACAAGGGACTAGCGTATCCTACGAGCAGTACTTC.

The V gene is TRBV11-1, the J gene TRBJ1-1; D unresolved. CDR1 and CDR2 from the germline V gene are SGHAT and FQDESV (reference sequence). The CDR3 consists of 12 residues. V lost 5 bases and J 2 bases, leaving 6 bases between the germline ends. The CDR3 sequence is CASSLLNTEAFF. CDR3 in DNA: TGTGCCAGCAGCCTCTTAAACACTGAAGCTTTCTTT. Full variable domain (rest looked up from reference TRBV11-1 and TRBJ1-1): EAEVAQSPRYKITEKSQAVAFWCDPISGHATLYWYRQILGQGPELLVQFQDESVVDDSQLPKDRFSAERLKGVDSTLKIQPAELGDSAMYLCASSLLNTEAFFGQGTRLTVV.

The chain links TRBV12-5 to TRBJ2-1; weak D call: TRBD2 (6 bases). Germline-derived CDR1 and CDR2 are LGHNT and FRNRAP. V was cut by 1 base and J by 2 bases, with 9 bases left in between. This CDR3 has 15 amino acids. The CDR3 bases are TGTGCTAGTGGTTTGGGCGGGATCCCCTACAATGAGCAGTTCTTC. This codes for CASGLGGIPYNEQFF. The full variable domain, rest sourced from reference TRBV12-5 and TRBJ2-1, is DARVTQTPRHKVTEMGQEVTMRCQPILGHNTVFWYRQTMMQGLELLAYFRNRAPLDDSGMPKDRFSAEMPDATLATLKIQPSEPRDSAVYFCASGLGGIPYNEQFFGPGTRLTVL.

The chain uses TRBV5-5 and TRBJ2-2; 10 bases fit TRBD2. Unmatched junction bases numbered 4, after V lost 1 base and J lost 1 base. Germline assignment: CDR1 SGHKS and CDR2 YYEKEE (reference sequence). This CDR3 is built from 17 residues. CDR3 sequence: CASSLRLAGVNTGELFF. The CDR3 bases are TGTGCCAGCAGCTTGCGTCTAGCGGGGGTGAACACCGGGGAGCTGTTTTTT.

The CDR3 DNA reads as TGTGCCAGCAGTGTCCTACTAGCGGCCAAGGTCGACGAGCAGTACTTC. Translated: CASSVLLAAKVDEQYF. J is TRBJ2-7 and V is TRBV28; the match to TRBD2 covers 8 bases. The germline V gene has CDR1 MDHEN and CDR2 SYDVKM. After removal of 5 bases from V and 5 bases from J, the junction contained 14 bases not matched to a gene. The CDR3 sequence is 16 residues long.

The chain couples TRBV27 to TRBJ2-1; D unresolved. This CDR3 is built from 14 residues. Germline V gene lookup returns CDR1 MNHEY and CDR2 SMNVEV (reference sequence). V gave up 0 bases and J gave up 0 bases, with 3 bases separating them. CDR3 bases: TGTGCCAGCAGTTTATCTCCCTCCTACAATGAGCAGTTCTTC. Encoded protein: CASSLSPSYNEQFF.

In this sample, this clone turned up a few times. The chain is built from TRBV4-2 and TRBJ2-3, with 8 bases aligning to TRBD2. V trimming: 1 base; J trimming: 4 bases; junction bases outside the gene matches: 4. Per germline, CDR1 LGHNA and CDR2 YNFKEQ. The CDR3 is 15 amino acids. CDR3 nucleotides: TGTGCCAGCAGCCAAGCGGGAGGGGATGCAGATACGCAGTATTTT. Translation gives CASSQAGGDADTQYF.

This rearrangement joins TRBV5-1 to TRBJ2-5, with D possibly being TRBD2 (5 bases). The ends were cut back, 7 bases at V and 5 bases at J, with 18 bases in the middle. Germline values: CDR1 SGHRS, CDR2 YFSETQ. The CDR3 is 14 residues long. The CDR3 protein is CASGTGRERETQYF. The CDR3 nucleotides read TGCGCCAGCGGAACCGGACGGGAAAGGGAGACCCAGTACTTC.

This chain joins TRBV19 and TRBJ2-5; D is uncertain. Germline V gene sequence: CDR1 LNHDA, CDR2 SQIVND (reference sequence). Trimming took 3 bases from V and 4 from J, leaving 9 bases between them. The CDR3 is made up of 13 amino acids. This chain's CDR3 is CASSMGLGETQYF. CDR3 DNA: TGTGCCAGTAGTATGGGATTAGGAGAGACCCAGTACTTC. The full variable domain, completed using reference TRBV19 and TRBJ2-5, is DGGITQSPKYLFRKEGQNVTLSCEQNLNHDAMYWYRQDPGQGLRLIYYSQIVNDFQKGDIAEGYSVSREKKESFPLTVTSAQKNPTAFYLCASSMGLGETQYFGPGTRLLVL.

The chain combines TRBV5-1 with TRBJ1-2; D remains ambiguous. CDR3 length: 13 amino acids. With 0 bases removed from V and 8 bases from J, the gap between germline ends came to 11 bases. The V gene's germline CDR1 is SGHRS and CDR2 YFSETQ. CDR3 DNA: TGCGCCAGCAGCTTGGAGCCGATGCTGGGCTACACCTTC. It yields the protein CASSLEPMLGYTF.

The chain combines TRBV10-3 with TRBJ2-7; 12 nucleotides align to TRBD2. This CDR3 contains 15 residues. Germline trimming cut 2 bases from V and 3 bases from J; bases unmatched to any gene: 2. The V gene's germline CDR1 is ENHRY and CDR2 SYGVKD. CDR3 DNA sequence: TGTGCCATCAGTGAGCTAGCGGGAGGGGGCTACGAGCAGTACTTC. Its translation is CAISELAGGGYEQYF.

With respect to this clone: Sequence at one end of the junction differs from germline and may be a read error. This CDR3 reads CASSQTGSHQTF. CDR3 coding DNA: TGTGCCAGCAGCCAAACGGGATCCCACCAGACTTTT. This sequence joins TRBV6-5 and TRBJ2-3; tentative D call: TRBD2 (5 bases). The CDR3 loop spans 12 amino acids. Germline V gene lookup returns CDR1 MNHEY and CDR2 SVGAGI.

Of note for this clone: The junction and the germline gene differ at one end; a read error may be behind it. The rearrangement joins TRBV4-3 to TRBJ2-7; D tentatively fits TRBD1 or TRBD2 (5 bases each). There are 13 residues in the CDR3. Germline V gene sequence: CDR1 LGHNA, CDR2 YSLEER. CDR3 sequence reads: CASSAPKGSRLRF. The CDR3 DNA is TGCGCCAGCAGCGCTCCGAAGGGGAGTCGGCTCCGTTTC.

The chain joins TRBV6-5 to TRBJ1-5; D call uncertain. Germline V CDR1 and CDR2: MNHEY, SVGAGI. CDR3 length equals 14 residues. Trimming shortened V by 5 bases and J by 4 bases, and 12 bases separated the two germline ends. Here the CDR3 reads CASSGRAGNQPQHF. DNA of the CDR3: TGTGCCAGCAGTGGGAGGGCGGGGAATCAGCCCCAGCATTTT.

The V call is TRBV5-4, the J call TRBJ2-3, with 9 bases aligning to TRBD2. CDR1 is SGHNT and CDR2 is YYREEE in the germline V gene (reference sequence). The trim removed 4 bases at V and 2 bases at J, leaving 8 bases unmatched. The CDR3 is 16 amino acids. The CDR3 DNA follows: TGTGCCAGCAGCATATACAGCGGGGGGATCACAGATACGCAGTATTTT. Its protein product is CASSIYSGGITDTQYF.

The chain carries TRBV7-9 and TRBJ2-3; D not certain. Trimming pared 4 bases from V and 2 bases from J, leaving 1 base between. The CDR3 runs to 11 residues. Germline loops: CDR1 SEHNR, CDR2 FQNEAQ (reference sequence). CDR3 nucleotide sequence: TGTGCCAGCAGCTACACAGATACGCAGTATTTT. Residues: CASSYTDTQYF.

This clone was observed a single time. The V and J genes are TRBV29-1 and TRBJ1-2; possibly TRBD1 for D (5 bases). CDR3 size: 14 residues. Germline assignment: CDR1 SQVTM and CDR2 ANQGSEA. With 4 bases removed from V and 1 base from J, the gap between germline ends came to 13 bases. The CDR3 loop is CSVGGDSNNYGYTF. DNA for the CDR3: TGCAGCGTTGGGGGTGACAGTAATAACTATGGCTACACCTTC.

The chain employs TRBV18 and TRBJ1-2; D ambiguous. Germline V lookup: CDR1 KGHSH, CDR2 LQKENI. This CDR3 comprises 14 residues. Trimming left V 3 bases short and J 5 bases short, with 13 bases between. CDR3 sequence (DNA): TGTGCCAGCTCACCTACTAAGGGCCGTTATGGCTACACCTTC. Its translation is CASSPTKGRYGYTF.

The CDR3 region is CASSFLLGNNYGYTF. DNA of the CDR3: TGTGCCAGCAGCTTCCTGTTGGGGAATAACTATGGCTACACCTTC. The chain links TRBV6-1 to TRBJ1-2; D is unclear. CDR3 length: 15 amino acids. V lost 6 bases, J lost 1 base, and 15 bases lay in between. Germline loops: CDR1 MNHNS, CDR2 SASEGT.

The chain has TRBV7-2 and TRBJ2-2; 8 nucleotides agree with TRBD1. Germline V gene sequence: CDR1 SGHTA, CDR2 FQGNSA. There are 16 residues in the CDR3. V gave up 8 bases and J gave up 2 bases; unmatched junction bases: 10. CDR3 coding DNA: TGTGCCAGCGGCGTAAGGACAGGGTCCAACACCGGGGAGCTGTTTTTT. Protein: CASGVRTGSNTGELFF.